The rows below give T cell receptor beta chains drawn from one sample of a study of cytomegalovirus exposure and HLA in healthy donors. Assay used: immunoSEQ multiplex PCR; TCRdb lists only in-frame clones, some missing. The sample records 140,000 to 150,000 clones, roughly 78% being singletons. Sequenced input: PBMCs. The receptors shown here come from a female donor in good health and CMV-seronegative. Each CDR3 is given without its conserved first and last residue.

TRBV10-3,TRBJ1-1,AIRRTGSLDTEAF
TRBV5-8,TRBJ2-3,ASSLFPSGGAESTDTQY
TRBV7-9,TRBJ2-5,ASSSGEYQETQY
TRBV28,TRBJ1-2,ASSLTGGGYT
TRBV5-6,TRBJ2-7,ASRLVGRRDYEQY
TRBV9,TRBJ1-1,ASSVGEGLMNTEAF
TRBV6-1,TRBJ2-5,ATGLSGRARETQY
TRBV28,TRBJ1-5,ASSFRGLGQPQH
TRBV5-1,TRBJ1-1,ASSVLPVDTEAF
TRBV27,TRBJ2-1,ASSEPGGTGIHEQF
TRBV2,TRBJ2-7,ASSEREGLYEQY
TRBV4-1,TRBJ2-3,ATTDRGLADTQY
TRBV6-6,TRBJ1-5,ASSYTAGQPQH
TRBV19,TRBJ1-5,ASSSTGSSNQPQH
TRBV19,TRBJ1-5,ASSPGTGRISNQPQH
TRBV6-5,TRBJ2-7,ASSESGRAHEQY
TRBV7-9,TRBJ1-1,ASSSPGQGNTEAF
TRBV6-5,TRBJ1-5,ASSRARGQPQH
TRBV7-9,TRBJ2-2,ASRNAGTENTGELF
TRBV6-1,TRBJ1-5,ASSQGTGNQPQH
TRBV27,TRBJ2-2,ASSLWEIGDTGELF
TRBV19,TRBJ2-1,ASSTTGTSGYNEQF
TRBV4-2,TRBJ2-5,ASSQRGASGGVGLQETQY
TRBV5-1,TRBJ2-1,ASSLSSAVGVQF
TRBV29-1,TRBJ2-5,SVETGGETQY
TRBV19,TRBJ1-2,ASSSRLTNYGYT
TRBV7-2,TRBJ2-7,ASSLGLAYEQY